This T cell receptor (beta chain) is drawn from a study of beta chain features in type 1 diabetes. Study context: There were 107,917,701 sorted cells examined across all samples. Study-level points and caveats: TCRB rearrangement may or may not be influenced by HLA type; here this remained unresolved.

Reverse transcribing all isolated RNA meant expressed TCRB transcripts were sequenced. Clones were read by immunoSEQ multiplex PCR, and TCRdb kept only the in-frame ones, dropping some. This table holds 850,000 to 900,000 clones, 15% to 20% found once. The CDR3 consists of 17 residues. Germline loops: CDR1 SGHVS, CDR2 FQNEAQ. The V and J ends lost 5 bases and 7 bases, in that order; junction bases with no gene match: 11. As to this clone: Its antigen is currently unknown.

The J gene is TRBJ2-2, the V gene TRBV7-8; 12 bases match TRBD2. Sequencing was performed on naive CD4+ T cells from blood. This clonotype was obtained from a woman under 30 in good health. CDR3: CASSPRTSGNWYGELFF. CDR3 in DNA: TGTGCCAGCAGCCCCCGGACTAGCGGGAACTGGTACGGGGAGCTGTTTTTT.